This TCR beta chain is drawn from a study of cytomegalovirus exposure and HLA in healthy donors. About the study: Unique TCRs from HLA-typed donors, around 93 million of them, were held in an early data release.

V was cut by 0 bases and J by 7 bases, with 10 bases left in between. CDR3 length: 14 residues. In germline, CDR1 is LNHNV, CDR2 YYDKDF (reference sequence). As for this clone: Its target is unknown.

Both 60 Vbeta primers and 13 Jbeta primers went into the PCR. Under the authors' procedure: An analysis performed later counted around 80 million unique TCR beta chains (approximately 10 million of them shared). TCRdb's table, derived via immunoSEQ multiplex PCR, lists solely in-frame clones and lacks some. That table gives V, J and clone size, and the DNA gave D and trimming. Among 95,000 to 150,000 clones listed, over 60% were seen once. Study observations and caveats: The authors assumed roughly uniform sequencing depth across donors for presence/absence analyses.

Source material: PBMCs. V and J are TRBV15 and TRBJ2-1; no definite D call. The receptor was derived from a human donor in good health. Here the CDR3 reads CATSRDTLRNEQFF. As DNA, the CDR3 is TGTGCCACCAGCAGAGACACGCTTCGGAATGAGCAGTTCTTC.